These 19 T cell receptor beta chains came from one sample sequenced in a study of Graves' ophthalmopathy and Graves' hyperthyroidism. RNA transcripts were the source from which TCR beta CDR3 regions were amplified. In the first round, RT-PCR was carried out with HTBI primers, and a multiplex PCR formed the second round. A single record per CDR3 protein comes from TCRdb applying MiXCR to the multiplex PCR reads. The table lists a few hundred thousand distinct CDR3 sequences, under 45% of them singletons. Sequenced input: peripheral blood or thyroid tissue (not recorded which). The receptors shown here come from an adult man with Graves' hyperthyroidism.

The CDR3 coding sequence is TGTGCCAGCAGCTTAGTGTCAGGCTCGCGGTACACAGATACGCAGTATTTT. As protein: CASSLVSGSRYTDTQYF. The V and J genes are TRBV7-9 and TRBJ2-3; no clear D gene. The CDR3 length is 17 residues. CDR1 is SEHNR, CDR2 FQNEAQ, per germline (reference sequence). V was trimmed by 1 base and J by 2 bases, leaving 16 bases between them. Combining the CDR3 with reference TRBV7-9 and TRBJ2-3 gives the whole variable domain DTGVSQNPRHKITKRGQNVTFRCDPISEHNRLYWYRQTLGQGPEFLTYFQNEAQLEKSRLLSDRFSAERPKGSFSTLEIQRTEQGDSAMYLCASSLVSGSRYTDTQYFGPGTRLTVL.

The chain recombines TRBV29-1 with TRBJ2-7, with D possibly being TRBD2 (5 bases). There are 14 residues in the CDR3. Germline CDR1 and CDR2: SQVTM and ANQGSEA. The V end was cut by 4 bases, the J end by 2 bases, with 15 bases between. The CDR3 nucleotides are TGCAGCGTTGTTTTGGCGGGCTTCCCCTACGAGCAGTACTTC. This translates into CSVVLAGFPYEQYF.

The sample holds many counts of this clonotype. The CDR3, as DNA: TGTGCCATCCTATCGGCAGGGGGATCCGAGCAGTACTTC. As protein: CAILSAGGSEQYF. The V call is TRBV10-3, the J call TRBJ2-7, with 7 bases matching TRBD1. V lost 8 bases, J lost 6 bases, and 10 bases stayed unmatched. Per the germline V gene, CDR1 is ENHRY and CDR2 is SYGVKD. The CDR3 is 13 amino acids.

There are many counts of this clonotype. J is TRBJ2-7 and V is TRBV10-2; 8 positions match TRBD2. Germline V lookup: CDR1 WSHSY, CDR2 SAAADI. The J segment lost 4 bases and the V segment lost 6 bases, leaving 8 bases of the junction unmatched. The CDR3 length is 14 residues. In nucleotides, the CDR3 is TGCGCCAGCAGCCCCAGCGGGGGTGTGTACGAGCAGTACTTC. As protein: CASSPSGGVYEQYF.

The J gene is TRBJ1-3, the V gene TRBV6-6; no clear D. Trimming cost V 10 bases and J 2 bases, with 12 bases left between them. This CDR3 has 13 amino acids. Germline-derived CDR1 and CDR2 are MNHNY and SVGAGI (reference sequence). The CDR3 DNA sequence: TGTGCCATCAACCTGGGAACTGGAAACACCATATATTTT. This codes for CAINLGTGNTIYF.

This clonotype has a count of ten or more. Given a much more abundant clone one base away, this may be a read error. The rearrangement uses TRBV10-3 and TRBJ2-7; D is perhaps TRBD1 or TRBD2 (5 bases each). Germline-derived CDR1 and CDR2 are ENHRY and SYGVKD. This CDR3 is 10 amino acids long. The CDR3 here is CATGADEQCF. The CDR3 DNA follows: TGTGCCACCGGGGCTGACGAGCAGTGCTTC.

V gene TRBV20-1 combines with J gene TRBJ1-2; D might be TRBD1 (5 bases). The CDR3 has 14 amino acids. The ends were cut back, 3 bases at V and 1 base at J, with 12 bases in the middle. CDR1 and CDR2 from the germline V gene are DFQATT and SNEGSKA (reference sequence). The CDR3 loop is CSARDPGLNYGYTF. In DNA, the CDR3 is TGCAGTGCTAGGGACCCGGGGCTTAACTATGGCTACACCTTC.

Only a few counts were recorded for this clonotype. This sequence may be a read error, since a much larger clone differs from it by one base. The rearrangement uses TRBV7-8 and TRBJ2-7; 9 nucleotides agree with TRBD2. J lost 3 bases, V lost 5 bases, and 5 bases had no gene match. This CDR3 has 14 residues. The germline CDR1 and CDR2 sequences are SGHVS and FQNEAQ. CDR3 DNA sequence: TGTGCCAGCAGCCTTAGCGGGAGAAACTACGAGCAGTACTTC. It translates to CASSLSGRNYEQYF.

Many counts were recorded for this clonotype. V gene TRBV20-1 combines with J gene TRBJ2-7; no definite D call. CDR1 DFQATT and CDR2 SNEGSKA come from the germline V gene (reference sequence). The CDR3 covers 12 residues. V dropped 1 base and J dropped 5 bases, with 9 bases sitting between them. DNA for the CDR3: TGCAGTGCTAGAGTCTGGTCCAACGAGCAGTACTTC. Residues: CSARVWSNEQYF.

This clonotype was seen many times. The CDR3 DNA sequence: TGCAGTGCCCCTGGGAGGGACGTCTACGAGCAGTACTTC. It is translated as CSAPGRDVYEQYF. The chain links TRBV20-1 to TRBJ2-7; 7 positions match TRBD2. V trimming: 6 bases; J trimming: 3 bases; junction bases outside the gene matches: 8. CDR1 is DFQATT, CDR2 SNEGSKA, per germline (reference sequence). The CDR3 covers 13 residues.

This clonotype has a count of ten or more. The chain joins TRBV2 to TRBJ2-5; TRBD1 is a possible D gene (6 bases). Trimming removed 4 bases from V and 1 base from J, with 7 bases in between. The CDR3 has 13 amino acids. CDR1 is SNHLY and CDR2 is FYNNEI in the germline V gene. CDR3 nucleotides: TGTGCCAGCAGTGCGGACAGCCAAGAGACCCAGTACTTC. Amino acid sequence: CASSADSQETQYF. The variable domain in full, completed from reference TRBV2 and TRBJ2-5, reads EPEVTQTPSHQVTQMGQEVILRCVPISNHLYFYWYRQILGQKVEFLVSFYNNEISEKSEIFDDQFSVERPDGSNFTLKIRSTKLEDSAMYFCASSADSQETQYFGPGTRLLVL.

Note on this clonotype: This may stem from a read error, because a much larger clone lies one nucleotide away. The J gene is TRBJ1-2, the V gene TRBV7-9, with a possible D match to TRBD1 (6 bases). Germline CDR1 reads SEHNR; CDR2 reads FQNEAQ (reference sequence). There are 14 residues in the CDR3. CDR3 amino acids: CASSQQGGGDGYTF. DNA of the CDR3: TGCGCCAGCAGCCAACAAGGGGGTGGTGATGGCTACACCTTC.

There are a few counts of this clonotype. The rearrangement uses TRBV7-2 and TRBJ2-3; tentatively, D is TRBD2 (5 bases). The CDR3 length is 13 residues. V lost 3 bases and J lost 3, with 7 bases in between. CDR1 is SGHTA, CDR2 FQGNSA, per germline. In nucleotides, the CDR3 is TGTGCCAGCAGCTTCAGCGGTACAGATACGCAGTATTTT. Its protein is CASSFSGTDTQYF.

The CDR3 spells CASSFGGGATYEQYF. The DNA for the CDR3 is TGTGCCAGCAGTTTCGGGGGGGGAGCCACATACGAGCAGTACTTC. The rearrangement joins TRBV7-3 to TRBJ2-7; 8 bases map to TRBD2. The V segment lost 6 bases and the J segment 4 bases; nucleotides outside the gene matches: 11. The CDR3 contains 15 residues. Germline V gene lookup returns CDR1 SGHTA and CDR2 FQGTGA.

The gene calls are TRBV20-1 and TRBJ1-2; D remains ambiguous. The germline CDR1 and CDR2 sequences are DFQATT and SNEGSKA (reference sequence). Trimming removed 1 base at V and 4 bases at J, with 10 bases between. The CDR3 has 13 amino acids. The CDR3 region is CSARVGIGYGYTF. The CDR3 nucleotides are TGCAGTGCTAGAGTCGGGATAGGCTATGGCTACACCTTC.

Points on this clonotype: It may be a read error: a sequence one base away is much more abundant. This chain connects TRBV7-9 to TRBJ1-1; D gene uncertain. CDR3 length: 11 amino acids. Trimming stripped 10 bases from V and 1 base from J, with 7 bases between. Germline values: CDR1 SEHNR, CDR2 FQNEAQ (reference sequence). CDR3 sequence reads: CATYSNTEAFF. CDR3 nucleotide sequence: TGTGCCACATATTCGAACACTGAAGCTTTCTTT.

This clonotype was counted many times. This chain uses TRBV7-9 with TRBJ2-5; D is unresolved. The DNA end is more similar to TRBJ2-1, so the J call may be wrong. Germline CDR1 SEHNR, CDR2 FQNEAQ (reference sequence). The CDR3 is made up of 12 amino acids. CDR3 in amino acids: CASSLGLDEQFF. In DNA form, the CDR3 reads TGTGCCAGCAGCTTAGGTCTGGATGAGCAGTTCTTC.

This clonotype was found many times. The rearrangement joins TRBV19 to TRBJ2-2, with TRBD2 matching 7 bases. V trimming: 6 bases; J trimming: 5 bases; junction bases outside the gene matches: 9. The CDR3 spans 15 residues. Germline V CDR1 and CDR2: LNHDA, SQIVND (reference sequence). CDR3 sequence (DNA): TGTGCCAGTAGCATGGGCGGGAGCGGAACCGGGGAGCTGTTTTTT. This encodes CASSMGGSGTGELFF.

A note on this clonotype: The junction differs from germline at one of its ends, possibly a read error. The chain has TRBV5-1 and TRBJ1-4; 7 bases line up with TRBD1. The length of the CDR3 is 15 residues. Germline-derived CDR1 and CDR2 are SGHRS and YFSETQ. The CDR3 here is CASSSRDSHNEKLLF. Written as DNA, the CDR3 is TGCGCCAGCAGCTCCCGGGACAGTCATAATGAAAAACTGCTTTTT.